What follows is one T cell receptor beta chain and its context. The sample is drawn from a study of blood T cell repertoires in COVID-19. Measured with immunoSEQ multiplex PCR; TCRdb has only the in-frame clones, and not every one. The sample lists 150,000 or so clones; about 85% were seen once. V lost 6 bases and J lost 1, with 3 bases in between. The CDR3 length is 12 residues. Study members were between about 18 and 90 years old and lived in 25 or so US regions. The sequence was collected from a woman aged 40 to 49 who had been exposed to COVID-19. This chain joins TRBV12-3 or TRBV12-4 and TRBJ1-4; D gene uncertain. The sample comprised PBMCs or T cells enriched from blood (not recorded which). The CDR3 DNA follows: TGTGCCAGCAGCATAACTAATGAAAAACTGTTTTTT. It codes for CASSITNEKLFF.